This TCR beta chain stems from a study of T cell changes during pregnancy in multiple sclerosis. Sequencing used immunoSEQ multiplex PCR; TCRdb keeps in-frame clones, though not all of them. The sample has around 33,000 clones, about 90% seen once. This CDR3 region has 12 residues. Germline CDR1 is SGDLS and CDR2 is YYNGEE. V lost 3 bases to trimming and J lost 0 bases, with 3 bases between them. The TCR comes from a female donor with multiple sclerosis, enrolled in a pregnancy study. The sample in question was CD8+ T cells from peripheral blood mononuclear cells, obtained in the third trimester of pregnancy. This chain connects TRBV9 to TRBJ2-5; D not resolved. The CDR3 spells CASSDNQETQYF. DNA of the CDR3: TGTGCCAGCAGCGACAACCAAGAGACCCAGTACTTC.